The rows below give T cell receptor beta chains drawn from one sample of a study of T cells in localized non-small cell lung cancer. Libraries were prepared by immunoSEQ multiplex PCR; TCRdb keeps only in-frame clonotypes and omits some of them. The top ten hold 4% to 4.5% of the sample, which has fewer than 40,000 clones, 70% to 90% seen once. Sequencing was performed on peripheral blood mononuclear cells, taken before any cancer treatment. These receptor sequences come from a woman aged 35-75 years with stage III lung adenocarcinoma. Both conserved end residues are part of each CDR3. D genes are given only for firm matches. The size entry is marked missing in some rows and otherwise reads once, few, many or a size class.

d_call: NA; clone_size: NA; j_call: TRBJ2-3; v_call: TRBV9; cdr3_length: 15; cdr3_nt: TGTGCCAGCAGCACGAGGGGGGACTCCACAGATACGCAGTATTTT; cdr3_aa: CASSTRGDSTDTQYF
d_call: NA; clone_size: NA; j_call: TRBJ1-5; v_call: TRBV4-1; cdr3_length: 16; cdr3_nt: TGCGCCAGCAGCCCAAGCTTGGTGAGGGGTCCTCAGCCCCAGCATTTT; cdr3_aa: CASSPSLVRGPQPQHF
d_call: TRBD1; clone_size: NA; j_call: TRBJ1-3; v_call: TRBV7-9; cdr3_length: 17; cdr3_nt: TGTGCCAGCAGCTCGCAATGGGACAGTCACGCTGGAAACACCATATATTTT; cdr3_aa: CASSSQWDSHAGNTIYF
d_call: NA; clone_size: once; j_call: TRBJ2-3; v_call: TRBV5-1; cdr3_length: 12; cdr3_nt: TGCGCCAGCAGCTTGGGGGCAGATACGCAGTATTTT; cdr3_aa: CASSLGADTQYF
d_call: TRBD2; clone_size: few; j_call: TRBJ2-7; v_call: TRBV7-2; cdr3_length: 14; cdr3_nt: TGTGCCAGCAGCTCTAGCGGGAGCGTTTACGAGCAGTACTTC; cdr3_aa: CASSSSGSVYEQYF
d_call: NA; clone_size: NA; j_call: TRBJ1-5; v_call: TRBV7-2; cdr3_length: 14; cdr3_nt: TGTGCCAGCAGCTTAGCGAACAGCGATCAGCCCCAGCATTTT; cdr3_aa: CASSLANSDQPQHF
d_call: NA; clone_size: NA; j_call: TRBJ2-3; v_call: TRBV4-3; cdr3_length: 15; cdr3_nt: TGCGCCAGCAGCCTTCCGGACTTCTCCACAGATACGCAGTATTTT; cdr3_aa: CASSLPDFSTDTQYF
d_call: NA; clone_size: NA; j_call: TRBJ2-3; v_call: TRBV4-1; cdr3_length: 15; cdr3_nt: TGCGCCAGCAGCCAAGAAAAGCTAGCGACAGATACGCAGTATTTT; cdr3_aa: CASSQEKLATDTQYF
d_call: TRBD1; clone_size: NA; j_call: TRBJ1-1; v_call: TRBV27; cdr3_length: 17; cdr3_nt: TGTGCCAGCAGCGCCTCTGCAAACAGGGGGATGAACACTGAAGCTTTCTTT; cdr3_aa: CASSASANRGMNTEAFF
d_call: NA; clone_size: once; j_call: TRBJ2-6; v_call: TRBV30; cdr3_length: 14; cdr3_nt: TGTGCCTGGTCGCTTGGGGCTGGGGCCAACGTCCTGACTTTC; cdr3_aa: CAWSLGAGANVLTF
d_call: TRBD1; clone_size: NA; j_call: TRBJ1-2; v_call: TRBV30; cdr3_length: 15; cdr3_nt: TGTGCCTGGAGTGTAAAGGGGGCGATTAACTATGGCTACACCTTC; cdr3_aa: CAWSVKGAINYGYTF
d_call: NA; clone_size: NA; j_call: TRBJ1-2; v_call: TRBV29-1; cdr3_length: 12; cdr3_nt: TGCAGCGTTGAGAGTACAGGGCCCCGCTACACCTTC; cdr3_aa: CSVESTGPRYTF
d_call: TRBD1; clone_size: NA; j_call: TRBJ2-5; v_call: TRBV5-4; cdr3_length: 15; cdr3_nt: TGTGCCAGCAGTCAGACCGGGACAGGGGGCGAGACCCAGTACTTC; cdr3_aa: CASSQTGTGGETQYF
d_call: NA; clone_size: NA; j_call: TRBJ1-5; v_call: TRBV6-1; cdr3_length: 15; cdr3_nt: TGTGCCAGCAGCGCGAGCCGGGCCAACAATCAGCCCCAGCATTTT; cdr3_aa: CASSASRANNQPQHF
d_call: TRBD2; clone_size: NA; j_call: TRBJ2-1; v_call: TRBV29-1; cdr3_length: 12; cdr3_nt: TGCAGCGCTGGACTAGGGACGAATGAGCAGTTCTTC; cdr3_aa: CSAGLGTNEQFF
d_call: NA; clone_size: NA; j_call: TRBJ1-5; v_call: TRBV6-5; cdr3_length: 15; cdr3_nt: TGTGCCAGCAGTTACTCTCCAGGGTACGAGCAGCCCCAGCATTTT; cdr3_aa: CASSYSPGYEQPQHF
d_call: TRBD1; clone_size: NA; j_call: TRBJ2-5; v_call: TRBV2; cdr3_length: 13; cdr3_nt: TGTGCCACCACCGGGACAGGGGGAGAGACCCAGTACTTC; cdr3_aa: CATTGTGGETQYF
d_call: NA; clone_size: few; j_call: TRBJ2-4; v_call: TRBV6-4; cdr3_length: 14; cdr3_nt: TGTGCCAGCAGTGAGGGCGACAACTCTGACATTCAGTACTTC; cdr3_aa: CASSEGDNSDIQYF
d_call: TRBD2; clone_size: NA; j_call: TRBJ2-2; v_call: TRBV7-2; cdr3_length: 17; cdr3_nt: TGTGCCAGCAGCCCGCGACTAGCGGGAGTCGAGACCGGGGAGCTGTTTTTT; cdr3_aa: CASSPRLAGVETGELFF
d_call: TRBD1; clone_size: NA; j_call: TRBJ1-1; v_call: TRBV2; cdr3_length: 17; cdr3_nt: TGTGCCAGCAGTCTACCCCGTGACAGGGTGGAGAACACTGAAGCTTTCTTT; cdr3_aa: CASSLPRDRVENTEAFF
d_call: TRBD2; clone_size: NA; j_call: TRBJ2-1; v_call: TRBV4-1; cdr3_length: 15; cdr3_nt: TGCGCCAGCAGCCAAGGCGGGAGGGCGGAGAATGAGCAGTTCTTC; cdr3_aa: CASSQGGRAENEQFF
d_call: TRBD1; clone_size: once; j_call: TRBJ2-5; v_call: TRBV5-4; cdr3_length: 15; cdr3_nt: TGTGCCAGCAGCTTGGCCCGGACAGGTAGTGAGACCCAGTACTTC; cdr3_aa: CASSLARTGSETQYF
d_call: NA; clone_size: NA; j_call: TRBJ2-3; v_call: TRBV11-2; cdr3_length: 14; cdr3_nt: TGTGCCAGCAGCTTAGCGGGGATCACAGATACGCAGTATTTT; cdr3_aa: CASSLAGITDTQYF
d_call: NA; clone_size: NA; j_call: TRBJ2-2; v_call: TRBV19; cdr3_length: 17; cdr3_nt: TGTGCCAGTAGTACCTCAGGGGGGTCCTTGGGCACCGGGGAGCTGTTTTTT; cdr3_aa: CASSTSGGSLGTGELFF
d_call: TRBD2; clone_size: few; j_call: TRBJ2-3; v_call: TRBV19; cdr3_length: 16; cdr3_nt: TGTGCCAGTAGTTCCTTAGCGGGAGGTCGTGGAGATACGCAGTATTTT; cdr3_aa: CASSSLAGGRGDTQYF
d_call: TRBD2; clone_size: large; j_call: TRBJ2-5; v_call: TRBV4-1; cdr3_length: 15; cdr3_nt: TGCGCCAGCAGCCTACTAGCGGGAGAGCAAGAGACCCAGTACTTC; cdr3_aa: CASSLLAGEQETQYF
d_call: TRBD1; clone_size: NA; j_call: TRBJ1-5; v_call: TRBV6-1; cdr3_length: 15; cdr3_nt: TGTGCCAGCAGTCTGGACAGGGGAGGCAATCAGCCCCAGCATTTT; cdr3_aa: CASSLDRGGNQPQHF